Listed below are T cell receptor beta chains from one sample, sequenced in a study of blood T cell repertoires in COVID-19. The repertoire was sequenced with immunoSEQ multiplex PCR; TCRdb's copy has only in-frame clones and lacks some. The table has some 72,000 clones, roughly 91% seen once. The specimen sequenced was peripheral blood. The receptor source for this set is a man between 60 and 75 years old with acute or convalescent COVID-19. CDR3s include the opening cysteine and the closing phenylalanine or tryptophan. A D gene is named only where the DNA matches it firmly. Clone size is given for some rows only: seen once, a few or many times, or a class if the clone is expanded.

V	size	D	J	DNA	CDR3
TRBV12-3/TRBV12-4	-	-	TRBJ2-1	TGTGCCAGCAGTTCCCGATCCATGAGTGAGCAGTTCTTC	CASSSRSMSEQFF
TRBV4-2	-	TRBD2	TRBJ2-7	TGTGCCAGCAGCCAAGATTTCGGTAGCGGGGCCATGGAGCAGTACTTC	CASSQDFGSGAMEQYF
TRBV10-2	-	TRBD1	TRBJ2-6	TGCGCCAGCAGTGATCGAGACAGGGGGCTCGGGGCCAACGTCCTGACTTTC	CASSDRDRGLGANVLTF
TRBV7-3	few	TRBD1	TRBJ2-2	TGTGCCAGCAGCAGGACAGGGGAAGGGGCCGGGGAGCTGTTTTTT	CASSRTGEGAGELFF
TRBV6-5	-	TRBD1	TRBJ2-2	TGTGCCAGCAGTTACGGGACAGTCAACACCGGGGAGCTGTTTTTT	CASSYGTVNTGELFF
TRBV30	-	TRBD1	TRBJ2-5	TGTGCCTGCGACAGGGGCTTACAAGAGACCCAGTACTTC	CACDRGLQETQYF
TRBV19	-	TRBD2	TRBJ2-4	TGTGCCAGTAGTATAATGGGAGGGAAAGCCAAAAACATTCAGTACTTC	CASSIMGGKAKNIQYF
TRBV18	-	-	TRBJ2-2	TGTGCCAGCTCTCACAGAGGCATTTACAGGGAGAACACCGGGGAGCTGTTTTTT	CASSHRGIYRENTGELFF
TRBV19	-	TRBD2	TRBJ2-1	TGTGCCAGTAGTATTCCGGGAGGCACCGAGCAGTTCTTC	CASSIPGGTEQFF
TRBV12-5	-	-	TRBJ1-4	TGTGCTAGTGGGAGGGATCGTGAAAAACTGTTTTTT	CASGRDREKLFF
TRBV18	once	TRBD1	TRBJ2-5	TGTGCCAGCTCAGTGACAGGGGTCCAAGAGACCCAGTACTTC	CASSVTGVQETQYF
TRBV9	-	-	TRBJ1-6	TGTGCCAGCAGCAAACAGGGTGCCTATAATTCACCCCTCCACTTT	CASSKQGAYNSPLHF
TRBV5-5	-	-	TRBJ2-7	TGTGCCAGCATAGGCAGGGAGGACTCCTACGAGCAGTACTTC	CASIGREDSYEQYF
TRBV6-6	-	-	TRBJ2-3	TGTGCCAGCACTAACACAGATACGCAGTATTTT	CASTNTDTQYF
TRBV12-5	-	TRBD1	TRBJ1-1	TGTGCTAGTGCCCAGTGGAAGGGGGCCGGCACTGAAGCTTTCTTT	CASAQWKGAGTEAFF
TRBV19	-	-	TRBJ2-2	TGTGCCAGTAGATATTGGACAGACACCGGGGAGCTGTTTTTT	CASRYWTDTGELFF
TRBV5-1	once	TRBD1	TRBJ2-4	TGCGCCAGCAGCTTTACCGGGACAGGCCTAAAAAACATTCAGTACTTC	CASSFTGTGLKNIQYF
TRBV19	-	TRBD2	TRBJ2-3	TGTGCCAGTAGCGCGGGGGTAAGCACAGATACGCAGTATTTT	CASSAGVSTDTQYF
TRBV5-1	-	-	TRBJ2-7	TGCGCCAGCAGCTTTAGCGGCGACTCCTACGAGCAGTACTTC	CASSFSGDSYEQYF
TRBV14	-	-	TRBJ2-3	TGTGCCAGCAGCAACAGAGGCACAGATACGCAGTATTTT	CASSNRGTDTQYF
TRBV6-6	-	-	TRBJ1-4	TGTGCCAGCAGCCGACGCTTAGACAGGACCAGGAATGAAAAACTGTTTTTT	CASSRRLDRTRNEKLFF
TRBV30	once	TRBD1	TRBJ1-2	TGTGCCTGGAGTGTTAGGCAGGGGGTATTTGGCTACACCTTC	CAWSVRQGVFGYTF
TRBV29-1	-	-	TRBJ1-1	TGCAGCGCCAGGGACTACACTGAAGCTTTCTTT	CSARDYTEAFF
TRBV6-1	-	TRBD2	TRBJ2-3	TGTGCCAGCAGTGAGGGACTAGCGGGAGGGCCGGGGACAGATACGCAGTATTTT	CASSEGLAGGPGTDTQYF